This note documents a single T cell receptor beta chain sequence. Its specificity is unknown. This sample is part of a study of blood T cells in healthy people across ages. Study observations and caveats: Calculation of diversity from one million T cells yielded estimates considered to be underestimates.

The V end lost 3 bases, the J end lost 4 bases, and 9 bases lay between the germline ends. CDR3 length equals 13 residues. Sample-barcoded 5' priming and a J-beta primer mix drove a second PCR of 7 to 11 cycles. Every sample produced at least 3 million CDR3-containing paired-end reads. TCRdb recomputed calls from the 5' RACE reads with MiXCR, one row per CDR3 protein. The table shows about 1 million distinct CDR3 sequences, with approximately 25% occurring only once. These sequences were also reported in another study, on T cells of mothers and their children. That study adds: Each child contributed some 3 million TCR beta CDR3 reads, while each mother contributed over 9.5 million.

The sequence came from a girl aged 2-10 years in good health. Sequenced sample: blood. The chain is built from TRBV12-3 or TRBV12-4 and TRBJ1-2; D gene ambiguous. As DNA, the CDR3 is TGTGCCAGCAGTTTGTCCGTAATCTATGGCTACACCTTC. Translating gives CASSLSVIYGYTF.